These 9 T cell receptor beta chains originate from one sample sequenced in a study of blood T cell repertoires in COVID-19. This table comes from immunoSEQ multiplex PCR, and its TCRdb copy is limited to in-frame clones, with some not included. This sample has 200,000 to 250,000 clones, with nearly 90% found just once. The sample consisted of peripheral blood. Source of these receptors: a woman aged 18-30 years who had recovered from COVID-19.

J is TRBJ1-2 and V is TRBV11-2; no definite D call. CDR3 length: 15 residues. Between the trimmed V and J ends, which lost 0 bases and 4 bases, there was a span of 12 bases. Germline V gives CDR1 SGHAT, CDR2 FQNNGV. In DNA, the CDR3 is TGTGCCAGCAGCTTAGAGCCAGTCGGAGGCTATGGCTACACCTTC. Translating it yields CASSLEPVGGYGYTF. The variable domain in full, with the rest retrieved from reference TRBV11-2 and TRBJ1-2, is EAGVAQSPRYKIIEKRQSVAFWCNPISGHATLYWYQQILGQGPKLLIQFQNNGVVDDSQLPKDRFSAERLKGVDSTLKIQPAKLEDSAVYLCASSLEPVGGYGYTFGSGTRLTVV.

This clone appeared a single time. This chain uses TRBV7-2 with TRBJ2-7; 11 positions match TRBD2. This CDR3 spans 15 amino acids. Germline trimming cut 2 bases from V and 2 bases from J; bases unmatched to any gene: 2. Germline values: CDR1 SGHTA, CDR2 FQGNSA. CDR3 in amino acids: CASSLTSGGTYEQYF. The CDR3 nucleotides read TGTGCCAGCAGCTTAACTAGCGGGGGAACCTACGAGCAGTACTTC.

This CDR3 is CASSRLVNTEAFF. The CDR3 DNA reads as TGTGCCAGCAGTCGATTAGTGAACACTGAAGCTTTCTTT. The chain recombines TRBV9 with TRBJ1-1; D unclear. The CDR3 length is 13 residues. Deletions cut 5 bases from V and 0 bases from J, with 8 bases between. Germline lookup yields CDR1 SGDLS and CDR2 YYNGEE. The whole variable domain, filled in from reference TRBV9 and TRBJ1-1, reads DSGVTQTPKHLITATGQRVTLRCSPRSGDLSVYWYQQSLDQGLQFLIQYYNGEERAKGNILERFSAQQFPDLHSELNLSSLELGDSALYFCASSRLVNTEAFFGQGTRLTVV.

CDR3 sequence: CANGAVNTGELFF. In DNA, the CDR3 is TGTGCCAATGGGGCCGTGAACACCGGGGAGCTGTTTTTT. V is TRBV7-9 and J is TRBJ2-2; tentative D call: TRBD1 (5 bases). Germline loops: CDR1 SEHNR, CDR2 FQNEAQ (reference sequence). The CDR3 length is 13 residues. Trimming removed 10 bases at V and 1 base at J, with 10 bases between.

The CDR3 reads CASSLMDRHQETQYF. The DNA of the CDR3 is TGTGCCAGCAGCTTGATGGACAGACACCAAGAGACCCAGTACTTC. The chain carries TRBV5-6 and TRBJ2-5, with a possible D match to TRBD1 (6 bases). The germline V gene encodes CDR1 SGHDT and CDR2 YYEEEE. Deletions cut 1 base from V and 0 bases from J, with 10 bases between. The CDR3 spans 15 residues.

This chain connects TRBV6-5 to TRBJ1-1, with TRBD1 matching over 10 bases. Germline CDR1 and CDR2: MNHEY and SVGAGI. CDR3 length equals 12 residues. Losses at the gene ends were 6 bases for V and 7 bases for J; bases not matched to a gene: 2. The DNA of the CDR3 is TGTGCCAGCAGGGGACAGGGGCTTGAAGCTTTCTTT. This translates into CASRGQGLEAFF.

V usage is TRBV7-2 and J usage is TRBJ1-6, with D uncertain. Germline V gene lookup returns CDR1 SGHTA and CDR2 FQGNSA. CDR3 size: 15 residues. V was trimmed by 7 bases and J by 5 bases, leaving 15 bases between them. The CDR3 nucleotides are TGTGCCAGCACTCCAGTCCCCGGGGATAATTCACCCCTCCACTTT. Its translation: CASTPVPGDNSPLHF.

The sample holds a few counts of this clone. CDR3 coding DNA: TGTGCCTGGAGTGGGGGGCCCGGGGCCCTCCACTTT. Translating it yields CAWSGGPGALHF. The chain combines TRBV30 with TRBJ1-6, with D possibly matching TRBD1 (6 bases). The ends were cut back, 1 base at V and 14 bases at J, with 12 bases in the middle. Germline assignment: CDR1 GTSNPN and CDR2 SVGIG (reference sequence). CDR3 length: 12 residues.

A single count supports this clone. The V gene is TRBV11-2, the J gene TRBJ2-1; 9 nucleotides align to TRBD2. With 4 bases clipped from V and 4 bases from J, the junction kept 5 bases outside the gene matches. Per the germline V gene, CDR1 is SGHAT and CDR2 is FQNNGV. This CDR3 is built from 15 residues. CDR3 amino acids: CASSSWREGYNEQFF. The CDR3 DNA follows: TGTGCCAGCAGCTCCTGGCGGGAGGGATACAATGAGCAGTTCTTC.